This T cell receptor (beta chain) originates from a study of OX40 agonist ivuxolimab in advanced cancers. Study background: Partial responses, seen in three patients, involved one hepatocellular carcinoma and two cutaneous melanomas.

The table came from immunoSEQ multiplex PCR; TCRdb's copy has only in-frame clones and leaves some out. The table shows under 90,000 clones, with about 93% occurring only once. Sequenced material: CD4+ or CD8+ T cells sorted from blood, taken in a trial of the OX40 agonist ivuxolimab. The sequence derives from an adult with an advanced solid tumor such as melanoma, head and neck, liver or kidney cancer.

This CDR3 reads CASSMGLAGAEQYF. The CDR3, as DNA: TGTGCCAGTAGTATGGGACTAGCGGGAGCCGAGCAGTACTTC. The chain is built from TRBV19 and TRBJ2-7; 14 bases match TRBD2. CDR3 length: 14 residues. Germline lookup yields CDR1 LNHDA and CDR2 SQIVND (reference sequence). After removal of 3 bases from V and 6 bases from J, the junction contained 1 base not matched to a gene.